The present T cell receptor beta chain was sequenced within a study of metastatic and nonmetastatic thyroid tumors. Overall study findings and caveats: Benign nodules were reported to have significantly lower TCR beta diversity than malignant thyroid tumors, in blood and tumor.

The germline CDR1 and CDR2 sequences are DFQATT and SNEGSKA (reference sequence). The CDR3 consists of 14 residues. The V and J ends lost 0 bases and 6 bases respectively, with 12 bases between them. Using MiXCR, TCRdb reanalyzed the PCR reads. The sample contains 25,000 to 35,000 clones, about 17% of which appear only once. Every patient was untreated before thyroid surgery. This clone was observed at least ten times. What it recognizes is unknown. This TCR was sampled from a female donor with papillary thyroid cancer or a benign thyroid nodule (not recorded which). Some clones in this sample may be carry-over from other donors' samples. The chain carries TRBV20-1 and TRBJ1-5, with D perhaps TRBD1 (5 bases). The sample was blood. CDR3 nucleotides: TGCAGTGCTAGAGAGGGTCAGGGTGTTCAGCCCCAGCATTTT. This gives the protein CSAREGQGVQPQHF.